A single sample gave rise to the 11 T cell receptor beta chains below, sequenced in a study of T cells in Graves' hyperthyroidism and ophthalmopathy (dated by TCRdb to between 2017 and 2020). The receptor library was made with multiplex PCR. The data were produced on an Illumina HiSeq 2000. Amplification of TCR beta CDR3 regions was carried out from RNA transcripts. A first-round RT-PCR of the TCR CDR3 used the HTBI primer set with the Qiagen OneStep RT-PCR kit. The public reads were run again by TCRdb, first through fastp at Q25 and then through MiXCR, and only productive beta chains were kept. Rows matching on CDR3 protein sequence are summarized as one entry with the most common DNA and genes. The sample data list around 520,000 distinct CDR3 sequences, and around 15% of these were observed just once. Clones ranked in the top ten supply more than 11% of the sample. Material: blood. The receptors were sampled from a woman aged 40 to 50 with Graves' hyperthyroidism.

This sequence joins TRBV6-2 or TRBV6-3 and TRBJ2-1; 9 nucleotides agree with TRBD2. CDR1 and CDR2 (germline): MNHEY, SVGEGT. V lost 4 bases, J lost 5 bases, and 15 bases stayed unmatched. The CDR3 covers 18 residues. CDR3 in DNA: TGTGCCAGCAGTTTGCGTCGCGGAGCGGGAGGACCGCACAATGAGCAGTTCTTC. Protein sequence: CASSLRRGAGGPHNEQFF.

The chain is built from TRBV5-6 and TRBJ1-4, with D unclear. CDR1 and CDR2 from the germline V gene are SGHDT and YYEEEE. The V gene lost 6 bases and the J gene lost 7 bases, with 16 bases spanning the gap. The CDR3 length is 14 residues. In nucleotides, the CDR3 is TGTGCCAGCAACATAGGGTTCGGAGGTGAAAAACTGTTTTTT. It codes for CASNIGFGGEKLFF.

This clonotype showed up many times. The V gene is TRBV5-1, the J gene TRBJ2-7; D is perhaps TRBD1 or TRBD2 (5 bases each). The germline V and J ends were trimmed by 0 bases and 3 bases, with 13 bases remaining between them. Germline lookup yields CDR1 SGHRS and CDR2 YFSETQ. The CDR3 has 15 amino acids. CDR3 sequence reads: CASSLGVGPSYEQYF. The CDR3 nucleotides are TGCGCCAGCAGCTTGGGTGTGGGACCAAGCTACGAGCAGTACTTC.

The J gene is TRBJ2-2, the V gene TRBV7-9; D unresolved. V was cut by 2 bases and J by 8 bases, with 12 bases left in between. Germline V gene data show CDR1 as SEHNR and CDR2 as FQNEAQ (reference sequence). The CDR3 covers 14 residues. The CDR3 is CASSLPQKPGELFF. Here the CDR3 DNA reads TGTGCCAGCAGCTTACCACAAAAACCGGGGGAGCTGTTTTTT.

This clonotype came up many times. CDR3 amino acids: CASSFARGAIQYF. DNA for the CDR3: TGTGCCAGCAGTTTTGCGAGGGGCGCCATTCAGTACTTC. The rearrangement links TRBV28 to TRBJ2-4; D might be TRBD1 or TRBD2, each matching 5 bases. Germline CDR1 and CDR2: MDHEN and SYDVKM. Trimming shortened V by 3 bases and J by 9 bases, and 12 bases separated the two germline ends. This CDR3 has 13 amino acids.

This clonotype showed up many times. The V gene is TRBV10-3, the J gene TRBJ2-7, with TRBD1 as a possible D gene (5 bases). With 6 bases removed from V and 2 bases from J, the gap between germline ends came to 8 bases. Germline-derived CDR1 and CDR2 are ENHRY and SYGVKD. The CDR3 length is 12 residues. CDR3 residues: CAISDSTYEQYF. The CDR3 DNA reads TGTGCCATCAGCGACAGTACCTACGAGCAGTACTTC.

The sample holds a few counts of this clonotype. The J gene is TRBJ2-7, the V gene TRBV5-1, with TRBD1 matching over 7 bases. Germline V gene lookup returns CDR1 SGHRS and CDR2 YFSETQ. This CDR3 contains 12 residues. V lost 4 bases, J lost 5 bases, and 3 bases stayed unmatched. CDR3 loop: CASSQDRDEQYF. The CDR3 region has the DNA TGCGCCAGCAGCCAAGACAGGGACGAGCAGTACTTC.

This clonotype was detected ten times or more. The CDR3 loop reads CSARDKERVLNIQYF. The CDR3 DNA follows: TGCAGTGCTAGAGATAAGGAGCGGGTGTTAAACATTCAGTACTTC. The gene calls are TRBV20-1 and TRBJ2-4; a weak D match, TRBD2 (6 bases). The length of the CDR3 is 15 residues. Germline V gene lookup returns CDR1 DFQATT and CDR2 SNEGSKA (reference sequence). With 0 bases removed from V and 6 bases from J, the gap between germline ends came to 15 bases.

The rearrangement joins TRBV7-9 to TRBJ1-4; no reliable D call. With 4 bases removed from V and 5 bases from J, the gap between germline ends came to 14 bases. Germline CDR1 SEHNR, CDR2 FQNEAQ (reference sequence). The CDR3 totals 15 residues. CDR3 DNA sequence: TGTGCCAGCAGCTCATCAGGCCTCTCGAATGAAAAACTGTTTTTT. It codes for CASSSSGLSNEKLFF.

The sample holds a few counts of this clonotype. The CDR3 region is CASSGTLGANEKLFF. The DNA for the CDR3 is TGTGCCAGCAGCGGAACGCTGGGTGCTAATGAAAAACTGTTTTTT. V gene TRBV25-1 combines with J gene TRBJ1-4; D gene ambiguous. The CDR3 is 15 residues long. Germline V gene lookup returns CDR1 MGHDK and CDR2 SYGVNS. The V end was cut by 6 bases, the J end by 3 bases, with 14 bases between.

The rearrangement uses TRBV14 and TRBJ2-1; D tentatively reads TRBD1 or TRBD2 (5 bases each). The V end lost 1 base, the J end lost 13 bases, and 8 bases lay between the germline ends. This CDR3 comprises 11 residues. From germline, CDR1 is SGHDN and CDR2 FVKESK. The DNA of the CDR3 is TGTGCCAGCAGCCAAGGTGGGACCCAGTTCTTC. This encodes CASSQGGTQFF. Complete variable domain (other parts from reference TRBV14 and TRBJ2-1): EAGVTQFPSHSVIEKGQTVTLRCDPISGHDNLYWYRRVMGKEIKFLLHFVKESKQDESGMPNNRFLAERTGGTYSTLKVQPAELEDSGVYFCASSQGGTQFFGPGTRLTVL.